This T cell receptor beta chain was captured in a study of blood T cell repertoires in COVID-19 (dated by TCRdb to 2020 to 2021). A note on the overall study: Samples from collaborators originated in the United States, Italy and Spain and spanned both the acute and convalescent phases of COVID-19. The dataset comprised deeply sampled blood TCRbeta repertoires from subjects exposed to, actively infected with, or recovered from COVID-19. The sample metadata nearly always contained a de-identified subject ID, COVID-19 status, age in years and sex. The prospective study material was composed of cDNA or gDNA derived from T cells, B-cell-depleted T cells, or PBMCs. Where HLA class I and class II types were available, the types were taken from metadata supplied by the sample provider, not from assay-based typing. The samples were drawn from the first 160 participants of the ongoing ImmuneRACE study and from some 1,300 subjects provided by 6 global collaborators. The repertoires were released in a freely available public database meant as a resource for research on the immune response to SARS-CoV-2.

Participants in the prospective study were enrolled through a virtual design, were aged roughly 18 to 100 years, and lived in approximately 25 United States geographic areas. In the prospective study, participants were assigned to cohorts based on the clinical history participants reported in a screening survey and a study questionnaire. In the prospective study, whole blood, serum and a nasopharyngeal or oropharyngeal swab were collected from each participant by mobile phlebotomists. Participants in the prospective study had the option to provide additional blood draws and questionnaires over a roughly two-month period. Before DNA extraction, blood samples from the prospective study were shipped at room temperature or frozen. The full study reports these points: The quantity of clinical and demographic metadata differed by source and by participant and was supplied without curation.

Worth noting for this clone: Its antigen has not been determined. Per-base quality was not reported, and no clone a single base away is much larger than it.

TCRbeta CDR3 regions were amplified from genomic DNA using the immunoSEQ Assay, a bias-controlled multiplex PCR. For the original study's pipeline: The number of nucleated cells in each sample was estimated from the amplification of reference gene primers within the assay. To quantify the absolute abundance of each unique TCRbeta CDR3 rearrangement, sequence reads were collapsed and filtered. For each sample, productive Simpson clonality was calculated by taking the square root of Simpson's diversity index across productive rearrangements. In its TCRdb copy, this immuneACCESS table keeps in-frame sequences only and misses some clones. Where compared with another copy, unresolved V genes explain less than half of these, and the others have no known cause. The DNA gave D and trimming, while V, J and clone size come from that table. The sample table lists about 400,000 clones, around 90% of them with a count of one. The ten largest clonotypes hold around 1.9% of the sample.

This TCR was recovered from a woman aged 40 to 49 with acute COVID-19. The sample comprised PBMCs or T cells enriched from blood (not recorded which).

The DNA sequence is as follows: TGTGCCAGCAATTTCAGGGTTAGTTCACCCCTCCACTTT. Translated, this gives CASNFRVSSPLHF. The receptor chain draws on TRBV2 and TRBJ1-6, with a weak D call of TRBD1 (5 bases match). Trimming costs V 7 bases and J 9 bases, and their ends lie 13 bases apart. The CDR3 starts with the cysteine, ends with the phenylalanine, and has 13 residues. Only the CDR3 DNA is retained, 39 bases long and in frame from the first base. The germline V gene yields SNHLY for CDR1 and FYNNEI for CDR2.